This entry describes one T cell receptor beta chain. The sample originates from a study of shared clonotypes between healthy human individuals. TCRdb's copy holds only in-frame clones and misses some; the assay was immunoSEQ multiplex PCR. The sample includes roughly 520,000 clones, roughly 95% of them seen just once. Germline V lookup: CDR1 LNHDA, CDR2 SQIVND (reference sequence). With 4 bases clipped from V and 5 bases from J, the junction kept 8 bases outside the gene matches. The CDR3 runs 15 residues. The V gene is TRBV19, the J gene TRBJ1-5; 7 nucleotides line up with TRBD1. This receptor was obtained from a woman aged 25 to 45 in good health. Sequencing used naive CD4+ T cells sorted from blood. Subset specified: CD45RA+ positively selected. This CDR3 is CASSRMQGDHQPQHF. The CDR3 DNA is TGTGCCAGTAGTAGGATGCAGGGGGACCATCAGCCCCAGCATTTT.